These T cell receptor beta chains were read from a single sample in a study of cytomegalovirus exposure and HLA in healthy donors. Some clones are missing from TCRdb's copy, which holds only in-frame ones; the method was immunoSEQ multiplex PCR. The data show some 45,000 clones, about 94% seen once. The sequencing sample was made of PBMCs. These receptors were taken from a woman in her late teens or twenties in good health and CMV-seropositive. CDR3s include the opening cysteine and the closing phenylalanine or tryptophan. The D gene is left open where the match is weak. Clone size, where shown, is once, few, many, or a class for clones that have expanded.

d_call | clone_size | j_call | v_call | cdr3_aa | cdr3_nt
TRBD1 | . | TRBJ1-2 | TRBV7-9 | CASSLTGDAPYGYTF | TGTGCCAGCAGTCTAACAGGGGATGCCCCTTATGGCTACACCTTC
. | . | TRBJ2-1 | TRBV30 | CAWSRGSNEQFF | TGTGCCTGGAGTAGAGGAAGCAATGAGCAGTTCTTC
. | . | TRBJ2-1 | TRBV29-1 | CSVEQGIHNEQFF | TGCAGCGTTGAACAGGGGATTCACAATGAGCAGTTCTTC
TRBD2 | . | TRBJ2-1 | TRBV6-4 | CASSPLAGANNEQFF | TGTGCCAGCAGCCCACTAGCGGGGGCAAACAATGAGCAGTTCTTC
TRBD1 | . | TRBJ2-1 | TRBV2 | CASSVTGGTYNEQFF | TGTGCCAGCAGTGTGACAGGGGGCACCTACAATGAGCAGTTCTTC
. | once | TRBJ2-5 | TRBV2 | CASSDVRETQYF | TGTGCCAGCAGTGATGTGAGGGAGACCCAGTACTTC
. | . | TRBJ1-2 | TRBV30 | CAWRLKKSPNYGYTF | TGTGCCTGGAGACTTAAGAAAAGTCCTAACTATGGCTACACCTTC
TRBD2 | . | TRBJ2-3 | TRBV14 | CASSRAGTSGRKDTQYF | TGTGCCAGCAGCCGGGCCGGGACTAGCGGGAGGAAAGATACGCAGTATTTT
. | . | TRBJ2-1 | TRBV18 | CASSPGSAPLSYNEQFF | TGTGCCAGCTCACCAGGGTCAGCGCCGCTCTCCTACAATGAGCAGTTCTTC
TRBD1 | . | TRBJ2-2 | TRBV7-6 | CASREQGVNTGELFF | TGTGCCAGCCGGGAACAGGGGGTGAACACCGGGGAGCTGTTTTTT
TRBD1 | . | TRBJ2-7 | TRBV6-1 | CASSADRGNEQYF | TGTGCCAGCAGTGCCGACAGGGGCAACGAGCAGTACTTC
. | . | TRBJ2-7 | TRBV6-6 | CASRSRDWYSYEQYF | TGTGCCAGCAGGTCACGGGACTGGTACTCCTACGAGCAGTACTTC
TRBD1 | . | TRBJ1-2 | TRBV19 | CASRAYRQGSDGYTF | TGTGCCAGTAGGGCTTATCGACAGGGAAGTGACGGCTACACCTTC
TRBD2 | few | TRBJ2-2 | TRBV4-2 | CASSQEQTSGGQELFF | TGTGCCAGCAGCCAGGAACAGACTAGCGGAGGCCAGGAGCTGTTTTTT
. | . | TRBJ1-3 | TRBV27 | CASSTRGGVGNTIYF | TGTGCCAGCAGTACCCGAGGGGGGGTGGGAAACACCATATATTTT
. | once | TRBJ1-1 | TRBV4-2 | CASSQEVWREGTEAFF | TGTGCCAGCAGCCAAGAGGTGTGGAGGGAAGGCACTGAAGCTTTCTTT
. | . | TRBJ1-3 | TRBV27 | CASSLTGHGASGNTIYF | TGTGCCAGCAGTTTAACGGGACACGGGGCCTCTGGAAACACCATATATTTT
TRBD2 | . | TRBJ2-2 | TRBV11-3 | CASSLGLAGNTGELFF | TGTGCCAGCAGCTTAGGACTAGCGGGGAACACCGGGGAGCTGTTTTTT
TRBD2 | . | TRBJ2-3 | TRBV5-4 | CASSLPSGISDTQYF | TGTGCCAGCAGTCTCCCTAGCGGGATCTCCGATACGCAGTATTTT
TRBD2 | once | TRBJ2-5 | TRBV7-2 | CASSLAVLAGGRGETQYF | TGTGCCAGCAGCTTGGCTGTTTTAGCGGGAGGGCGGGGAGAGACCCAGTACTTC
TRBD1 | . | TRBJ1-2 | TRBV9 | CASSVEGTGNYGYTF | TGTGCCAGCAGCGTAGAGGGGACAGGGAACTATGGCTACACCTTC
. | . | TRBJ2-5 | TRBV13 | CASTTRGEYQETQYF | TGTGCCAGCACCACTCGCGGGGAGTACCAAGAGACCCAGTACTTC
. | . | TRBJ2-5 | TRBV9 | CASRPDNLGPQYF | TGTGCCAGCAGACCAGACAATTTGGGGCCCCAGTACTTC
TRBD2 | once | TRBJ2-2 | TRBV6-5 | CASRHASGAGELFF | TGTGCCAGCAGGCATGCTAGCGGTGCTGGGGAGCTGTTTTTT
. | . | TRBJ1-1 | TRBV29-1 | CSVAESSRTEAFF | TGCAGCGTTGCGGAGAGTTCGAGAACTGAAGCTTTCTTT
TRBD2 | . | TRBJ2-3 | TRBV2 | CASHNIGQREGLADTQYF | TGTGCCAGCCATAATATTGGCCAGCGGGAGGGCCTCGCAGATACGCAGTATTTT
TRBD2 | . | TRBJ2-2 | TRBV5-4 | CASSGSGRGTGELFF | TGTGCCAGCAGCGGAAGCGGGAGGGGCACCGGGGAGCTGTTTTTT
TRBD2 | . | TRBJ2-3 | TRBV5-1 | CASSLAGGPTDTQYF | TGCGCCAGCTCCCTAGCGGGAGGCCCCACAGATACGCAGTATTTT
. | . | TRBJ2-1 | TRBV14 | CASSQVTPRRDRLNEQFF | TGTGCCAGCAGCCAAGTAACCCCTCGGCGGGATAGGCTCAATGAGCAGTTCTTC
. | . | TRBJ1-5 | TRBV7-3 | CASSLEGGGPQHF | TGTGCCAGCAGCTTAGAGGGCGGTGGGCCCCAGCATTTT
. | . | TRBJ2-3 | TRBV15 | CATSRVTGTADTQYF | TGTGCCACCAGCAGAGTCACAGGGACCGCAGATACGCAGTATTTT
TRBD1 | . | TRBJ1-4 | TRBV19 | CASSKDRDNEKLFF | TGTGCCAGTAGTAAGGACAGGGATAATGAAAAACTGTTTTTT
TRBD2 | . | TRBJ2-7 | TRBV7-2 | CASSFTSGSYEQYF | TGTGCCAGCAGCTTTACTAGCGGGAGCTACGAGCAGTACTTC
. | . | TRBJ1-5 | TRBV7-9 | CASSLDEGVVHF | TGTGCCAGCAGCTTAGATGAGGGAGTAGTTCATTTT
TRBD1 | . | TRBJ2-7 | TRBV10-3 | CAISEARTGAYEQYF | TGTGCCATCAGTGAGGCTAGGACAGGCGCCTACGAGCAGTACTTC
. | few | TRBJ1-5 | TRBV6-1 | CASSGQGVGYQPQHF | TGTGCCAGCAGTGGGCAGGGTGTCGGGTATCAGCCCCAGCATTTT
. | . | TRBJ1-2 | TRBV10-3 | CAISGIGQTYGYTF | TGTGCCATCAGTGGCATCGGACAGACCTATGGCTACACCTTC
. | once | TRBJ2-5 | TRBV28 | CASSPVQETQYF | TGTGCCAGCAGTCCCGTTCAAGAGACCCAGTACTTC
TRBD1 | once | TRBJ1-4 | TRBV19 | CASRQQGTTNEKLFF | TGTGCCAGTAGGCAACAGGGGACGACTAATGAAAAACTGTTTTTT
TRBD1 | . | TRBJ2-3 | TRBV7-6 | CASSLGPSGGLASTDTQYF | TGTGCCAGCAGCTTAGGTCCTTCAGGGGGCCTCGCTAGCACAGATACGCAGTATTTT
. | once | TRBJ1-1 | TRBV28 | CASSLLEMNTEAFF | TGTGCCAGCAGTTTGTTGGAGATGAACACTGAAGCTTTCTTT
. | . | TRBJ1-1 | TRBV27 | CASSFAGGSTEAFF | TGTGCCAGCAGTTTTGCGGGGGGCAGCACTGAAGCTTTCTTT
TRBD2 | . | TRBJ2-1 | TRBV2 | CASRSGISSYNEQFF | TGTGCCAGCAGGAGCGGGATTAGCTCCTACAATGAGCAGTTCTTC
. | . | TRBJ1-5 | TRBV19 | CASSTRGTAGHQPQHF | TGTGCCAGTAGTACTAGGGGGACCGCGGGTCACCAGCCCCAGCATTTT
. | . | TRBJ2-7 | TRBV15 | CATSRRPPTSGYEQYF | TGTGCCACCAGCCGTCGGCCCCCGACTAGTGGGTACGAGCAGTACTTC
. | . | TRBJ1-3 | TRBV11-2 | CASSPTRVGNTIYF | TGTGCCAGCAGCCCCACCAGGGTCGGAAACACCATATATTTT
. | . | TRBJ1-6 | TRBV4-1 | CASSQPVNSPLHF | TGCGCCAGCAGCCAGCCGGTTAATTCACCCCTCCACTTT
. | . | TRBJ2-2 | TRBV27 | CASSYGQMNTGELFF | TGTGCCAGCAGTTACGGACAGATGAACACCGGGGAGCTGTTTTTT
. | . | TRBJ2-7 | TRBV30 | CAWSVWATLGLYEQYF | TGTGCCTGGAGTGTTTGGGCAACCCTCGGCCTCTACGAGCAGTACTTC
. | . | TRBJ1-5 | TRBV7-9 | CASSEGGGTGNQPQHF | TGTGCCAGCAGCGAAGGGGGGGGGACGGGAAATCAGCCCCAGCATTTT
TRBD2 | . | TRBJ2-3 | TRBV27 | CASSLLQREAWDTQYF | TGTGCCAGCAGTTTACTTCAGCGGGAGGCCTGGGATACGCAGTATTTT
. | . | TRBJ1-2 | TRBV28 | CASSLGRGGFYGYTF | TGTGCCAGCAGTTTGGGTAGGGGGGGCTTCTATGGCTACACCTTC
. | . | TRBJ2-2 | TRBV5-6 | CASSQGAPYTGELFF | TGTGCCAGCAGCCAGGGTGCTCCCTACACCGGGGAGCTGTTTTTT
. | . | TRBJ2-1 | TRBV11-2 | CASSLAIEQFF | TGTGCCAGCAGCTTAGCTATTGAGCAGTTCTTC